What follows are 18 T cell receptor beta chains derived from one specimen sequenced in a study of CD8+ T cells in alopecia areata. Extraction of RNA preceded its reverse transcription into cDNA, which served as the sequencing template. TCRdb's copy holds only in-frame clones and misses some; the assay was immunoSEQ multiplex PCR. The table shows about 190,000 clones, with more than 55% occurring only once. This sample's treatment: oral pan-JAK inhibitor, 5-10 mg twice daily. The material sequenced was CD4+ T cells sorted from blood, taken at week 4, from a patient treated with tofacitinib. The receptors here all came from a human donor with alopecia areata.

The chain joins TRBV4-1 to TRBJ2-1; 8 positions agree with TRBD2. The V segment lost 4 bases and the J segment 3 bases; nucleotides outside the gene matches: 5. The CDR3 is 15 amino acids. The germline gives CDR1 MGHRA, CDR2 YSYEKL. This chain's CDR3 is CASSRQGTSYNEQFF. As DNA, the CDR3 is TGCGCCAGCAGCCGCCAAGGGACTAGCTACAATGAGCAGTTCTTC.

This rearrangement joins TRBV30 to TRBJ1-2; maybe TRBD1 (5 bases). Per germline, CDR1 GTSNPN and CDR2 SVGIG (reference sequence). The CDR3 has 12 amino acids. The germline V and J ends were trimmed by 3 bases and 5 bases, with 10 bases remaining between them. DNA for the CDR3: TGTGCCTGGAGGGGGGACGGATATGGCTACACCTTC. Its translation is CAWRGDGYGYTF.

The chain recombines TRBV29-1 with TRBJ2-5, with 7 bases matching TRBD2. The J segment lost 4 bases and the V segment lost 0 bases, leaving 5 bases of the junction unmatched. Germline V gives CDR1 SQVTM, CDR2 ANQGSEA. The CDR3 loop spans 14 amino acids. CDR3 sequence (DNA): TGCAGCGTTGAAGATATGCGGGAGAGAGAGACCCAGTACTTC. Its protein product is CSVEDMRERETQYF.

This clone was seen a handful of times. The chain employs TRBV7-8 and TRBJ2-3; D perhaps matches TRBD1 (5 bases). From germline, CDR1 is SGHVS and CDR2 FQNEAQ. Trimming cost V 1 base and J 2 bases, with 7 bases left between them. The CDR3 covers 14 residues. CDR3 sequence reads: CASSLGQYTDTQYF. CDR3 sequence (DNA): TGTGCCAGCAGCTTAGGACAGTACACAGATACGCAGTATTTT.

The rearrangement uses TRBV19 and TRBJ1-5; D remains unclear. The CDR3 consists of 15 residues. Trimming shortened V by 1 base and J by 1 base, and 8 bases separated the two germline ends. Germline-derived CDR1 and CDR2 are LNHDA and SQIVND (reference sequence). The CDR3 spells CASSIVKESNQPQHF. The CDR3 DNA sequence: TGTGCCAGTAGTATAGTTAAGGAAAGCAATCAGCCCCAGCATTTT.

The chain carries TRBV5-1 and TRBJ2-7; 8 positions match TRBD1. CDR3 length: 15 residues. V shed 4 bases, J shed 1 base, and the junction held 7 bases outside the gene matches. In germline, CDR1 is SGHRS, CDR2 YFSETQ. CDR3 in DNA: TGCGCCAGCAGCCCGACAGGGGATCCATCCTACGAGCAGTACTTC. This translates into CASSPTGDPSYEQYF.

On this clone: The same CDR3 arises from other DNA sequences in this sample as well. The CDR3, as DNA: TGCGCCAGCAGCCGGGACAGGGTTGCAGATACGCAGTATTTT. It yields the protein CASSRDRVADTQYF. This chain connects TRBV5-1 to TRBJ2-3; TRBD1 matches 9 bases. V dropped 4 bases and J dropped 4; count of bases not matched to a gene: 4. There are 14 residues in the CDR3. The V gene's germline CDR1 is SGHRS and CDR2 YFSETQ.

A word on this clone: The sample carries other DNA sequences with the same CDR3. V gene TRBV29-1 combines with J gene TRBJ1-3; perhaps TRBD1 as D (5 bases). Trimming took off 5 bases at V and 2 bases at J, with 10 bases between the two ends. The CDR3 loop spans 13 amino acids. Germline assignment: CDR1 SQVTM and CDR2 ANQGSEA. CDR3 protein: CSVQRGAGNTIYF. The CDR3 DNA sequence: TGCAGCGTTCAGAGAGGGGCTGGAAACACCATATATTTT. The full variable domain, in which reference TRBV29-1 and TRBJ1-3 provide the parts outside the CDR3, is SAVISQKPSRDICQRGTSLTIQCQVDSQVTMMFWYRQQPGQSLTLIATANQGSEATYESGFVIDKFPISRPNLTFSTLTVSNMSPEDSSIYLCSVQRGAGNTIYFGEGSWLTVV.

The CDR3 DNA reads TGTGCCAGCAGCTTAGCCCTGGGACAGGTCTCCGAGCAGTACTTC. Its protein product is CASSLALGQVSEQYF. The V call is TRBV7-6, the J call TRBJ2-7, with 8 nucleotides matching TRBD1. Trimming took 0 bases from V and 6 from J; bases not matched to a gene: 7. CDR3 length: 15 residues. Looked up from germline, CDR1 is SGHVS and CDR2 is FNYEAQ.

The J gene is TRBJ2-6, the V gene TRBV18; TRBD1 matches at 8 bases. The CDR3 contains 16 residues. V was clipped by 4 bases and J by 4 bases; unmatched bases: 6. Germline CDR1 and CDR2: KGHSH and LQKENI. Here the CDR3 reads CASSLQGATGANVLTF. CDR3 DNA sequence: TGTGCCAGCTCACTCCAGGGGGCTACGGGGGCCAACGTCCTGACTTTC.

This chain links TRBV5-1 with TRBJ2-7; D possibly corresponds to TRBD2 (6 bases). Germline V gene data show CDR1 as SGHRS and CDR2 as YFSETQ. The V end was cut by 1 base, the J end by 5 bases, with 28 bases between. The CDR3 loop spans 19 amino acids. CDR3: CASSLKGEGPPWGGHEQYF. The CDR3 nucleotides read TGCGCCAGCAGCTTGAAGGGAGAGGGCCCGCCATGGGGAGGTCACGAGCAGTACTTC.

This clone was counted a single time. This sequence joins TRBV29-1 and TRBJ2-7, with TRBD2 identical over 11 bases. With 4 bases clipped from V and 3 bases from J, the junction kept 5 bases outside the gene matches. There are 14 residues in the CDR3. Germline CDR1 reads SQVTM; CDR2 reads ANQGSEA. Here the CDR3 DNA reads TGCAGCGTTGGAGAACTAGCGGGAGTCTACGAGCAGTACTTC. Encoded protein: CSVGELAGVYEQYF.

This clone was found a few times. The chain combines TRBV7-9 with TRBJ2-5; TRBD1 agrees at 10 bases. The J segment lost 7 bases and the V segment lost 7 bases, leaving 6 bases of the junction unmatched. The CDR3 is made up of 13 amino acids. From germline, CDR1 is SEHNR and CDR2 FQNEAQ (reference sequence). CDR3 protein: CASIQTGGGTQYF. CDR3 nucleotide sequence: TGTGCCAGCATCCAGACAGGGGGCGGGACCCAGTACTTC.

The chain is built from TRBV5-6 and TRBJ1-3; D is possibly TRBD1 (5 bases). CDR1 SGHDT and CDR2 YYEEEE come from the germline V gene. The CDR3 length is 15 residues. V was cut by 7 bases and J by 5 bases, with 19 bases left in between. CDR3 loop: CASSQYRTARNTIYF. As DNA, the CDR3 is TGTGCCAGCTCCCAATACAGGACCGCGAGAAACACCATATATTTT.

This clone was observed once. This chain joins TRBV7-2 and TRBJ1-1; no reliable D call. The CDR3 has 13 residues. CDR1 and CDR2 (germline): SGHTA, FQGNSA. The germline V and J ends were trimmed by 3 bases and 3 bases, with 8 bases remaining between them. CDR3 loop: CASSLHSDTEAFF. In DNA, the CDR3 is TGTGCCAGCAGCTTGCACTCTGACACTGAAGCTTTCTTT.

The gene calls are TRBV7-2 and TRBJ2-5, with 8 bases fitting TRBD1. The germline gives CDR1 SGHTA, CDR2 FQGNSA. J was trimmed by 2 bases and V by 4 bases; bases with no gene match: 6. CDR3 length: 15 residues. CDR3 amino acids: CASSSTGTGQETQYF. The CDR3 DNA reads as TGTGCCAGCAGCTCCACCGGGACAGGACAAGAGACCCAGTACTTC.

V is TRBV15 and J is TRBJ2-7; D is unresolved. Per germline, CDR1 LNHNV and CDR2 YYDKDF (reference sequence). Trimming cost V 3 bases and J 7 bases, with 13 bases left between them. The CDR3 is 13 residues long. CDR3 in DNA: TGTGCCACCAGCAGTCCCGACCTATTGGAGCAGTACTTC. It codes for CATSSPDLLEQYF.

The rearrangement uses TRBV27 and TRBJ2-7; D ambiguous. Germline loops: CDR1 MNHEY, CDR2 SMNVEV (reference sequence). Trimming cost V 5 bases and J 3 bases, with 26 bases left between them. The CDR3 runs to 18 residues. The CDR3 DNA follows: TGTGCCAGCAGTCCTGGGCCCAGGCTACAAGCTGGAAACTACGAGCAGTACTTC. This sequence encodes CASSPGPRLQAGNYEQYF.